These 15 T cell receptor beta chains share one sample of origin, sequenced in a study of T cell repertoires in cytomegalovirus infection. MiXCR, run by TCRdb on the reads, gives a single entry per CDR3 protein. The sample shows under 600,000 distinct CDR3 sequences, approximately 17% of them seen only once. Sequencing was done on a sample of CD8+ T cells from PBMCs. The receptor set was obtained from a human donor in good health (CMV status not recorded). Some clones in this sample may be carry-over from other donors' samples.

V gene TRBV27 combines with J gene TRBJ2-7, with 9 bases lining up with TRBD1. Trimming cost V 1 base and J 4 bases; bases outside gene matches: 5. The CDR3 extends over 15 amino acids. Per germline, CDR1 MNHEY and CDR2 SMNVEV (reference sequence). CDR3 amino acids: CASSLYGTGPYEQYF. CDR3 nucleotide sequence: TGTGCCAGCAGTTTATATGGGACAGGGCCTTACGAGCAGTACTTC.

This clonotype was found many times. This chain uses TRBV7-3 with TRBJ1-1; no definite D call. Germline V CDR1 and CDR2: SGHTA, FQGTGA. This CDR3 contains 13 residues. With 5 bases removed from V and 1 base from J, the gap between germline ends came to 8 bases. The CDR3 protein is CASSVGPNTEAFF. The CDR3 DNA sequence: TGTGCCAGCAGCGTTGGACCGAACACTGAAGCTTTCTTT. Supplemented by reference TRBV7-3 and TRBJ1-1, the full variable domain reads GAGVSQTPSNKVTEKGKYVELRCDPISGHTALYWYRQSLGQGPEFLIYFQGTGAADDSGLPNDRFFAVRPEGSVSTLKIQRTERGDSAVYLCASSVGPNTEAFFGQGTRLTVV.

This clonotype was seen more than once but under ten times. The chain couples TRBV2 to TRBJ2-7; possibly TRBD1 for D (6 bases). Germline V CDR1 and CDR2: SNHLY, FYNNEI. This CDR3 spans 12 amino acids. Deletions cut 9 bases from V and 6 bases from J, with 15 bases between. The chain's CDR3 is CASKGQGIEQYF. Here the CDR3 DNA reads TGTGCCAGTAAGGGGCAGGGGATCGAGCAGTACTTC.

This clonotype was counted many times. The rearrangement joins TRBV14 to TRBJ2-7; 12 bases are a match to TRBD1. CDR3 size: 15 residues. The V gene's germline CDR1 is SGHDN and CDR2 FVKESK. Trimming at V came to 3 bases and at J to 3 bases, leaving 3 bases not matched to a gene. CDR3 coding DNA: TGTGCCAGCAGCCAGGGACAGGGGGCATTCTACGAGCAGTACTTC. Protein product: CASSQGQGAFYEQYF.

The rearrangement links TRBV4-1 to TRBJ2-1, with a weak D call TRBD1 (6 bases). The ends were cut back, 2 bases at V and 2 bases at J, with 13 bases in the middle. The CDR3 totals 16 residues. The germline CDR1 and CDR2 sequences are MGHRA and YSYEKL. CDR3 sequence (DNA): TGCGCCAGCAGCCAAATCCAGGGGAATACCTACAATGAGCAGTTCTTC. This encodes CASSQIQGNTYNEQFF.

This clonotype was counted at least ten times. The CDR3: CASSPSGGTYGYTF. The CDR3 nucleotides are TGTGCCAGCAGCCCCTCGGGGGGCACCTATGGCTACACCTTC. V usage is TRBV7-9 and J usage is TRBJ1-2; D might be TRBD1 (6 bases). Trimming stripped 5 bases from V and 4 bases from J, with 14 bases between. The CDR3 consists of 14 residues. The V gene's germline CDR1 is SEHNR and CDR2 FQNEAQ (reference sequence).

This clonotype was picked up many times. This chain uses TRBV12-3 or TRBV12-4 with TRBJ2-1, with 12 bases identical to TRBD2. V lost 3 bases and J lost 6; bases outside the gene matches: 9. The CDR3 runs 17 residues. The CDR3 nucleotides are TGTGCCAGCAGTTTCGGTCTAGCGGGAGGGAGGGCCAATGAGCAGTTCTTC. This sequence encodes CASSFGLAGGRANEQFF.

The sample holds many counts of this clonotype. V and J are TRBV11-2 and TRBJ1-1; D not certain. The V end was cut by 4 bases, the J end by 3 bases, with 12 bases between. Germline V gives CDR1 SGHAT, CDR2 FQNNGV. The CDR3 has 14 residues. In nucleotides, the CDR3 is TGTGCCAGCAGCTCCGACGGGTGGGACACTGAAGCTTTCTTT. Amino acids: CASSSDGWDTEAFF. The complete variable domain, with remaining parts taken from reference TRBV11-2 and TRBJ1-1, reads EAGVAQSPRYKIIEKRQSVAFWCNPISGHATLYWYQQILGQGPKLLIQFQNNGVVDDSQLPKDRFSAERLKGVDSTLKIQPAKLEDSAVYLCASSSDGWDTEAFFGQGTRLTVV.

The rearrangement joins TRBV29-1 to TRBJ2-1, with D tentatively TRBD2 (6 bases). This CDR3 has 16 amino acids. Trimming left V 5 bases short and J 6 bases short, with 23 bases between. The germline CDR1 and CDR2 sequences are SQVTM and ANQGSEA. The CDR3 DNA reads TGCAGCGTTATACCCCCCTTTAGAGCGGGCCTCAATGAGCAGTTCTTC. Its translation is CSVIPPFRAGLNEQFF.

For the CDR3, the DNA is TGTGCTAGTGGTTCCTATGGCTACACCTTC. It is translated as CASGSYGYTF. The chain carries TRBV12-5 and TRBJ1-2, with D hard to call. The CDR3 sequence is 10 residues long. Trimming shortened V by 4 bases and J by 4 bases, and 1 base separated the two germline ends. Germline CDR1 and CDR2: LGHNT and FRNRAP.

The chain is built from TRBV7-9 and TRBJ1-1; D remains unclear. Germline CDR1 reads SEHNR; CDR2 reads FQNEAQ (reference sequence). Trimming stripped 6 bases from V and 6 bases from J, with 17 bases between. There are 14 residues in the CDR3. Here the CDR3 reads CASRPALGFAEAFF. CDR3 DNA sequence: TGTGCCAGCAGACCCGCCCTTGGGTTCGCTGAAGCTTTCTTT.

The CDR3 loop is CASSFDRGLEQYF. CDR3 coding DNA: TGTGCCAGCAGTTTCGACAGGGGTCTCGAGCAGTACTTC. The V gene is TRBV27, the J gene TRBJ2-7, with 8 bases lining up with TRBD1. The CDR3 consists of 13 residues. Germline V gene data show CDR1 as MNHEY and CDR2 as SMNVEV (reference sequence). V was clipped by 3 bases and J by 6 bases; unmatched bases: 4.

The sample holds a few counts of this clonotype. The rearrangement links TRBV29-1 to TRBJ2-3; D is tentatively TRBD1 or TRBD2 (5 bases each). CDR1 and CDR2 from the germline V gene are SQVTM and ANQGSEA. Deletions cut 0 bases from V and 7 bases from J, with 17 bases between. This CDR3 comprises 15 residues. This chain's CDR3 is CSVEDPGGAVNTQYF. In DNA form, the CDR3 reads TGCAGCGTTGAAGATCCTGGGGGAGCGGTAAATACGCAGTATTTT.

This clonotype was observed a few times. V is TRBV3-1 and J is TRBJ2-2; D is tentatively TRBD1 or TRBD2 (5 bases each). The CDR3 covers 17 residues. Germline assignment: CDR1 LGHDT and CDR2 YNNKEL (reference sequence). Between the trimmed V and J ends, which lost 1 base and 0 bases, there was a span of 12 bases. The CDR3 reads CASSQGIGTANTGELFF. In nucleotides, the CDR3 is TGTGCCAGCAGCCAAGGGATCGGGACCGCGAACACCGGGGAGCTGTTTTTT.

In DNA, the CDR3 is TGTGCCAGCAACGGGCAGGGATCGAACGAGCAGTACTTC. It translates to CASNGQGSNEQYF. This rearrangement joins TRBV5-4 to TRBJ2-7; possibly TRBD1 for D (5 bases). Germline V gene data show CDR1 as SGHNT and CDR2 as YYREEE (reference sequence). V lost 6 bases, J lost 5 bases, and 15 bases lay in between. This CDR3 region has 13 residues. The full variable domain, its missing parts supplied by reference TRBV5-4 and TRBJ2-7, is ETGVTQSPTHLIKTRGQQVTLRCSSQSGHNTVSWYQQALGQGPQFIFQYYREEENGRGNFPPRFSGLQFPNYSSELNVNALELDDSALYLCASNGQGSNEQYFGPGTRLTVT.